This T cell receptor beta chain is from a study of blood T cell repertoires in COVID-19. The sample holds one count of this clone. TCRdb's table, derived via immunoSEQ multiplex PCR, lists solely in-frame clones and lacks some. Among roughly 180,000 clones listed, roughly four fifths were seen once. Sequenced: peripheral blood. The receptor was derived from a woman between 40 and 50 years old with COVID-19, enrolled during active disease.

CDR3 sequence reads: CASSSISGGARNEQFF. DNA for the CDR3: TGTGCCAGCAGTTCGATAAGCGGGGGGGCCAGAAATGAGCAGTTCTTC. This rearrangement joins TRBV7-9 to TRBJ2-1; TRBD2 matches at 10 bases. J lost 7 bases, V lost 6 bases, and 12 bases had no gene match. Germline V gene data show CDR1 as SEHNR and CDR2 as FQNEAQ (reference sequence). There are 16 residues in the CDR3.